This T cell receptor (beta chain) came from a study of T cell responses to AZD1222 COVID-19 vaccine. Study-wide context: The analysis combined second doses at about 4 or about 12 weeks.

The data were produced by immunoSEQ multiplex PCR, yet TCRdb's version contains in-frame clones alone and is incomplete. This sample has 130,000 to 150,000 clones, with under 95% found just once. V gave up 5 bases and J gave up 4 bases; unmatched junction bases: 8. Germline values: CDR1 SGHVS, CDR2 FNYEAQ. There are 15 residues in the CDR3. General study points: All repertoire sampling was performed exclusively after the peak T cell response.

Worth noting for this clone: As yet, its antigen is unknown.

The sequence derives from an adult in good health. Specimen: peripheral blood, collected on day 0 of AZD1222 vaccination. The V gene is TRBV7-6, the J gene TRBJ2-3; 8 positions match TRBD2. The CDR3 DNA follows: TGTGCCAGCAGCGTTCAAGCGGGAGAAGCAGATACGCAGTATTTT. As protein: CASSVQAGEADTQYF.